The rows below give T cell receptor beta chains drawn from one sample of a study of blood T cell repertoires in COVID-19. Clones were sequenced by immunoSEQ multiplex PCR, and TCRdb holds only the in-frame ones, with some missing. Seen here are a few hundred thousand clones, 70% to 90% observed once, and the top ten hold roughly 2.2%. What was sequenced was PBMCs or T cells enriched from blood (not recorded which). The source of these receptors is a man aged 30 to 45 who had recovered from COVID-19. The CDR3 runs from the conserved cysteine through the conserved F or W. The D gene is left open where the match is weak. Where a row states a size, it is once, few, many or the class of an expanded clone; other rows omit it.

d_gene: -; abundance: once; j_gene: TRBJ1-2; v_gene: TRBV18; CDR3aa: CASSPKTANYGYTF; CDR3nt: TGTGCCAGCTCACCAAAAACTGCTAACTATGGCTACACCTTC
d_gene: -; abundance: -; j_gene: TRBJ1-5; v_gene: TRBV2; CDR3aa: CASSEGVGGPQHF; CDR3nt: TGTGCCAGCAGTGAAGGCGTGGGGGGACCCCAGCATTTT
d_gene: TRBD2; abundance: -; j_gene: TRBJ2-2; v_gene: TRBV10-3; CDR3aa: CAIRTSGTTGELFF; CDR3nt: TGTGCCATTAGGACTAGCGGGACCACCGGGGAGCTGTTTTTT
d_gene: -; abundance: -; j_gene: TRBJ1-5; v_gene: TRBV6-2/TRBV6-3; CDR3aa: CASSYTQGLVWSNQPQHF; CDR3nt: TGTGCCAGCAGTTACACCCAGGGTTTGGTCTGGAGCAATCAGCCCCAGCATTTT
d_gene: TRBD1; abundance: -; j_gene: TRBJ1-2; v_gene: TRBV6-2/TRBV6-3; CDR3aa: CASSPDRENYGYTF; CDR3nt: TGTGCCAGCAGTCCGGACAGGGAAAACTATGGCTACACCTTC
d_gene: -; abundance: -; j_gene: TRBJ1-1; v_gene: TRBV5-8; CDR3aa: CASSTLFNAFF; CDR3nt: TGTGCCAGCAGCACCCTATTCAACGCTTTCTTT
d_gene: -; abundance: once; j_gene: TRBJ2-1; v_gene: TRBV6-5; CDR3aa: CASRGRGRDEQFF; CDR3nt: TGTGCCAGCAGGGGTCGCGGTCGGGATGAGCAGTTCTTC
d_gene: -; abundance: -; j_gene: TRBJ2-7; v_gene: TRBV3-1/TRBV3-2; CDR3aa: CASSQGWWNSYEQYF; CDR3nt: TGTGCCAGCAGCCAAGGATGGTGGAACAGCTACGAGCAGTACTTC
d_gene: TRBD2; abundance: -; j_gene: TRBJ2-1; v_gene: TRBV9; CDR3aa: CASSPTSGLYNEQFF; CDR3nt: TGTGCCAGCAGCCCAACTAGCGGCCTCTACAATGAGCAGTTCTTC
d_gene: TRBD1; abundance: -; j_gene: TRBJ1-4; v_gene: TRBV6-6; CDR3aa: CASQAGGYEKLFF; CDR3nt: TGTGCCAGCCAAGCAGGGGGCTATGAAAAACTGTTTTTT
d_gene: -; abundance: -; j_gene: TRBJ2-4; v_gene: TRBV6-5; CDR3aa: CASSYGGGAGNIQYF; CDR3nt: TGTGCCAGCAGTTACGGTGGGGGGGCAGGAAACATTCAGTACTTC
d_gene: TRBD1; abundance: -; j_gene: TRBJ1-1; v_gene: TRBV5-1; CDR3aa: CASSLGQGSTEAFF; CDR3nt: TGCGCCAGCAGCCTCGGACAGGGCTCCACTGAAGCTTTCTTT
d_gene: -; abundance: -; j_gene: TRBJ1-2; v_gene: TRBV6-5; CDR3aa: CASSYSIGGDYGYTF; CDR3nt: TGTGCCAGCAGTTACTCGATAGGGGGGGACTATGGCTACACCTTC
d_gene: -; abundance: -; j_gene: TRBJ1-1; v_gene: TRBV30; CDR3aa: CAWSDFDTEAFF; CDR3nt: TGTGCCTGGAGTGACTTTGACACTGAAGCTTTCTTT
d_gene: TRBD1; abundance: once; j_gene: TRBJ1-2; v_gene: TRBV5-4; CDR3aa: CASSSSRQGGLYGYTF; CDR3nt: TGTGCCAGCAGCTCGAGTCGACAGGGGGGCCTCTATGGCTACACCTTC
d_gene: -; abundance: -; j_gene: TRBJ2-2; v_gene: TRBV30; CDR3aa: CARTYTGELFF; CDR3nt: TGTGCCCGGACTTACACCGGGGAGCTGTTTTTT
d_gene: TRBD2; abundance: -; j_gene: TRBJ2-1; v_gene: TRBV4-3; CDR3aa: CASSQDFRLAGREQFF; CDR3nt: TGCGCCAGCAGCCAAGATTTTCGGCTAGCGGGTAGAGAGCAGTTCTTC
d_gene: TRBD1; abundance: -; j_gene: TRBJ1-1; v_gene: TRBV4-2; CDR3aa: CASSQDFDRAEAFF; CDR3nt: TGTGCCAGCAGCCAAGATTTTGACAGGGCTGAAGCTTTCTTT
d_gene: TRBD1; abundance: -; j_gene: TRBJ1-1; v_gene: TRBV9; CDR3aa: CASSARDRESEAFF; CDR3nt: TGTGCCAGCAGCGCTCGGGACAGGGAGTCTGAAGCTTTCTTT
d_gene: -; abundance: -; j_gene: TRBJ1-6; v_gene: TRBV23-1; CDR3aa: CASNDSRYNSPLHF; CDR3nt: TGCGCCAGCAACGACTCCCGGTATAATTCACCCCTCCACTTT
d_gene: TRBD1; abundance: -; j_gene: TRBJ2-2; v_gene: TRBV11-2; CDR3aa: CASSARQGVTGELFF; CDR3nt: TGTGCCAGCAGCGCCCGACAGGGAGTCACCGGGGAGCTGTTTTTT
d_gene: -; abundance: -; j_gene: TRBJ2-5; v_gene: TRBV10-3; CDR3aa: CAISESPRGATQYF; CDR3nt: TGTGCCATCAGCGAGAGCCCTAGAGGAGCGACCCAGTACTTC
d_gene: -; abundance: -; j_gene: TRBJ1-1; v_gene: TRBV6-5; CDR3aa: CAIGPGRNTEAFF; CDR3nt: TGTGCTATAGGCCCGGGGAGGAACACTGAAGCTTTCTTT
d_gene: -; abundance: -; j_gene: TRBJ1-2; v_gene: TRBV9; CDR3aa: CASSVDGGSYGYTF; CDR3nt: TGTGCCAGCAGCGTAGACGGGGGGAGCTATGGCTACACCTTC
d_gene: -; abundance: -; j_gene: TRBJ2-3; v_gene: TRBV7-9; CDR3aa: CASSSDRSFTDTQYF; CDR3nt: TGTGCCAGCAGCTCCGACAGATCCTTCACAGATACGCAGTATTTT
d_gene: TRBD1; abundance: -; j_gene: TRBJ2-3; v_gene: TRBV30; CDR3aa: CAWIRGGPTSSTDTQYF; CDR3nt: TGTGCCTGGATTAGAGGGGGCCCTACTTCTAGCACAGATACGCAGTATTTT
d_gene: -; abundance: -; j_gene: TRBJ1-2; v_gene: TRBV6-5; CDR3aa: CASAKSRVSGYTF; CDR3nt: TGTGCCAGCGCTAAATCGCGGGTTAGTGGCTACACCTTC
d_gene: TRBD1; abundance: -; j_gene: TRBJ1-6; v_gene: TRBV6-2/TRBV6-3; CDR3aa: CASSPRGQYNSPLHF; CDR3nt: TGTGCCAGCAGTCCGAGGGGACAGTATAATTCACCCCTCCACTTT
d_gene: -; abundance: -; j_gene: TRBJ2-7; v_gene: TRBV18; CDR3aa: CASSRTQGREQYF; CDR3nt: TGTGCCAGCTCACGAACACAGGGAAGGGAGCAGTACTTC
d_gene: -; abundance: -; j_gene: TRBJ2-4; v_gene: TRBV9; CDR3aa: CASTKTDRTLAKNIQYF; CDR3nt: TGTGCCAGCACCAAAACCGACAGGACCCTAGCCAAAAACATTCAGTACTTC
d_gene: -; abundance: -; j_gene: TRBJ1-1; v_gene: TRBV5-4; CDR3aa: CASSLPLGPNTEAFF; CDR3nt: TGTGCCAGCAGCCTGCCCCTTGGCCCGAACACTGAAGCTTTCTTT
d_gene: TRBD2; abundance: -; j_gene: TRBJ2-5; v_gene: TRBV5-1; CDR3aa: CASSLETSGGPPETQYF; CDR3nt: TGCGCCAGCAGCTTGGAGACTAGCGGGGGACCCCCTGAGACCCAGTACTTC
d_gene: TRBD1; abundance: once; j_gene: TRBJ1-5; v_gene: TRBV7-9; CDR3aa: CASSLTGQNQPQHF; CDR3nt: TGTGCCAGCAGCCTTACGGGACAGAATCAGCCCCAGCATTTT
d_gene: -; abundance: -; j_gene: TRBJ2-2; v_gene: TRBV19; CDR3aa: CATRRRTDSYTGELFF; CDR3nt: TGTGCCACCCGGCGGCGCACCGACTCCTACACCGGGGAGCTGTTTTTT
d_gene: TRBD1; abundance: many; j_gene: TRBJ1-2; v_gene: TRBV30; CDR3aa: CAWRTYRGWEIHGYTF; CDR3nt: TGTGCCTGGAGGACCTACAGGGGCTGGGAAATCCATGGCTACACCTTC
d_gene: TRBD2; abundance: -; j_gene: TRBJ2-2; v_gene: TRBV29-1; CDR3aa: CSVGGAGTGELFF; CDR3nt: TGCAGCGTCGGGGGGGCGGGCACCGGGGAGCTGTTTTTT
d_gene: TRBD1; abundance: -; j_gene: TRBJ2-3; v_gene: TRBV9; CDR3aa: CASSTGDLRDTDTQYF; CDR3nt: TGTGCCAGCAGCACAGGGGACCTAAGGGACACAGATACGCAGTATTTT
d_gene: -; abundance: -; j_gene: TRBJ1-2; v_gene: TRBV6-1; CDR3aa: CASSESLGQGYGYTF; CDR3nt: TGTGCCAGCAGTGAATCTTTGGGGCAGGGCTATGGCTACACCTTC
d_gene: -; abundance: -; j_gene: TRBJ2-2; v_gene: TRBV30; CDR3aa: CAWSGGRVVTGELFF; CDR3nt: TGTGCCTGGAGTGGCGGCAGGGTCGTCACCGGGGAGCTGTTTTTT
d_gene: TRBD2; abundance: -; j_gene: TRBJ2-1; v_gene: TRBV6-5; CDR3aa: CASRGTSVDEQFF; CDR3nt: TGTGCCAGCAGGGGGACTAGCGTGGATGAGCAGTTCTTC
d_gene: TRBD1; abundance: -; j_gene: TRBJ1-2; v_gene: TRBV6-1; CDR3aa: CASSEARQGDGYTF; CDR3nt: TGTGCCAGCAGTGAAGCGCGTCAGGGGGATGGCTACACCTTC
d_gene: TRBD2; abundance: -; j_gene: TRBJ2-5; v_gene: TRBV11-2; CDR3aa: CASSFASGGAGETQYF; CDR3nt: TGTGCCAGCAGCTTCGCTAGCGGGGGGGCTGGGGAGACCCAGTACTTC
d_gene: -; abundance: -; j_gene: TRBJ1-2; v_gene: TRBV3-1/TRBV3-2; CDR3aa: CASSQDFGIGYGYTF; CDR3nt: TGTGCCAGCAGCCAAGATTTCGGTATTGGCTATGGCTACACCTTC
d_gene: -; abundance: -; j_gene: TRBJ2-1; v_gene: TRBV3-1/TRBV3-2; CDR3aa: CASSQVQVSNEQFF; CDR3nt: TGTGCCAGCAGCCAAGTTCAGGTCTCGAATGAGCAGTTCTTC
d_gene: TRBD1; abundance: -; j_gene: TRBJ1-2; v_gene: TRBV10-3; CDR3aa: CAISEGSGGGYGYTF; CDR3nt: TGTGCCATCAGTGAAGGGTCAGGGGGCGGGTATGGCTACACCTTC
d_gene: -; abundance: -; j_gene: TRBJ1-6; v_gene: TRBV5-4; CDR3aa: CASSLGAGQNSPLHF; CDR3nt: TGTGCCAGCAGCTTGGGGGCAGGGCAAAATTCACCCCTCCACTTT
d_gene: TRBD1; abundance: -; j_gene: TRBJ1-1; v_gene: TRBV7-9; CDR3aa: CASSSGQGQAFF; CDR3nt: TGTGCCAGCAGCTCCGGACAGGGGCAAGCTTTCTTT
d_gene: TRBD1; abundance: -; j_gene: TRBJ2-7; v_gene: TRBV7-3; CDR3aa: CASSSGQGDYEQYF; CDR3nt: TGTGCCAGCAGCTCGGGACAGGGCGACTACGAGCAGTACTTC
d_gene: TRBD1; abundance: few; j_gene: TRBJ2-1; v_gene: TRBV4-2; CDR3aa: CASSQRTRTGTNYNEQFF; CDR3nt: TGTGCCAGCAGCCAACGAACTAGGACAGGTACGAACTACAATGAGCAGTTCTTC
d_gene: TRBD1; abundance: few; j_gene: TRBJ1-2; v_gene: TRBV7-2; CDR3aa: CASSLGSQGAGYTF; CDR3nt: TGTGCCAGCAGCTTAGGTTCGCAGGGGGCTGGCTACACCTTC
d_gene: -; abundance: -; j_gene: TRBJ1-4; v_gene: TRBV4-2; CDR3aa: CASSEGRGNEKLFF; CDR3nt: TGTGCCAGCTCGGAGGGGCGGGGTAATGAAAAACTGTTTTTT
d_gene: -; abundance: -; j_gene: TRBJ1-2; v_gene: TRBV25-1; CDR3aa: CASSRQDYGYTF; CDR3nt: TGTGCCAGCAGCCGACAGGACTATGGCTACACCTTC
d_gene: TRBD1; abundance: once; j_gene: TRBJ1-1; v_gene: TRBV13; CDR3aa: CASSGDRGSTEAFF; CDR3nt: TGTGCCAGCAGCGGCGACAGGGGTAGCACTGAAGCTTTCTTT
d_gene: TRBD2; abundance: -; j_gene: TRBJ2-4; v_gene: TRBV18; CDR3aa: CASTLNPLAGTNIQYF; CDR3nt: TGTGCCAGCACCCTGAACCCACTAGCGGGGACAAACATTCAGTACTTC
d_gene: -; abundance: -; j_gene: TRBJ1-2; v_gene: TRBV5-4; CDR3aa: CASSLAPGHNYGYTF; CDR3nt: TGTGCCAGCAGCCTGGCCCCGGGACACAACTATGGCTACACCTTC
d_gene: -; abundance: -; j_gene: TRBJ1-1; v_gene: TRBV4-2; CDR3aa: CASSQFRTEAFF; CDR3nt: TGTGCCAGCAGCCAATTCCGGACTGAAGCTTTCTTT
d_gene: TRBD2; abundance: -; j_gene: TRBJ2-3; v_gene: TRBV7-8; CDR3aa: CASSRGGGTDTQYF; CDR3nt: TGTGCCAGCAGCCGGGGGGGTGGCACAGATACGCAGTATTTT
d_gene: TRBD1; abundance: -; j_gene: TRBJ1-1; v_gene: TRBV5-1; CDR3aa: CASSLPRDRVRWDMNTEAFF; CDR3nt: TGCGCCAGCAGCTTGCCCCGGGACAGGGTACGTTGGGACATGAACACTGAAGCTTTCTTT